This is a list of T cell receptor beta chains from one sample in a study of CD8 T cells in Susac syndrome. TCRdb re-called the immunoSEQ multiplex PCR reads with MiXCR, one entry per CDR3 protein. The table records more than 80,000 distinct CDR3 sequences, roughly 95% of them present only once. The sequenced sample was CD8+ T cells from PBMCs. All receptors derive from a human donor with Susac syndrome. CDR3s include the opening cysteine and the closing phenylalanine or tryptophan. D genes are given only for firm matches. Only part of the rows carry a size: once, few, many, or a class if the clone is expanded.

D	J	V	size	CDR3	DNA
TRBD2	TRBJ2-1	TRBV20-1	.	CSAPSGGMGEQFF	TGCAGTGCTCCTAGCGGGGGTATGGGTGAGCAGTTCTTC
TRBD2	TRBJ2-7	TRBV9	.	CASSVDGGNSYEQYF	TGTGCCAGCAGCGTAGACGGGGGGAACTCCTACGAGCAGTACTTC
.	TRBJ1-2	TRBV29-1	.	CSVYVPGVNYGYTF	TGCAGCGTTTACGTCCCGGGGGTAAACTATGGCTACACCTTC
.	TRBJ1-1	TRBV20-1	.	CSASETDTNEAFF	TGCAGTGCTAGCGAGACAGATACCAATGAAGCTTTCTTT
.	TRBJ2-7	TRBV20-1	.	CSARTPRLEQYF	TGCAGTGCTAGAACCCCCCGCCTCGAGCAGTACTTC
TRBD1	TRBJ1-2	TRBV7-9	.	CASSQNRGYGYTF	TGTGCCAGCAGCCAAAACAGGGGCTATGGCTACACCTTC
.	TRBJ2-7	TRBV20-1	.	CSAGGPSLNEQYF	TGCAGTGCCGGGGGGCCTAGCCTCAACGAGCAGTACTTC
.	TRBJ1-1	TRBV28	.	CASSDRHEAFF	TGTGCCAGCAGTGACAGGCATGAAGCTTTCTTT
.	TRBJ2-7	TRBV3-1	.	CASSAELVTGYEQYF	TGTGCCAGCAGCGCGGAACTAGTGACCGGCTACGAGCAGTACTTC
.	TRBJ1-5	TRBV9	few	CASSVGGTNQPQHF	TGTGCCAGCAGCGTAGGCGGTACCAATCAGCCCCAGCATTTT
.	TRBJ1-6	TRBV7-9	.	CASSPPGSLPLHF	TGTGCCAGCAGCCCCCCAGGGTCCTTACCCCTCCACTTT
.	TRBJ2-1	TRBV7-9	.	CASSRARGNEQFF	TGTGCCAGCAGTAGGGCTAGAGGCAATGAGCAGTTCTTC
.	TRBJ2-3	TRBV11-2	.	CASSRDNTQYF	TGTGCCAGCAGCAGAGACAATACGCAGTATTTT
.	TRBJ1-3	TRBV18	.	CASSPGRGSGNTIYF	TGTGCCAGCTCACCCGGACGGGGCTCTGGAAACACCATATATTTT
.	TRBJ2-7	TRBV27	once	CASSPTTGSYEQYF	TGTGCCAGCAGCCCTACAACAGGGTCCTACGAGCAGTACTTC
TRBD2	TRBJ2-1	TRBV6-5	.	CASSYGSRGVYNEQFF	TGTGCCAGCAGTTACGGTAGTCGGGGGGTCTACAATGAGCAGTTCTTC
TRBD1	TRBJ1-6	TRBV9	.	CASSGQGAGSPLHF	TGTGCCAGCAGCGGACAGGGGGCAGGGTCACCCCTCCACTTT
TRBD1	TRBJ1-2	TRBV15	.	CATSPDRGPNYGYTF	TGTGCCACCAGCCCGGACAGGGGACCTAACTATGGCTACACCTTC
.	TRBJ2-1	TRBV3-1	few	CASSWDNEQFF	TGTGCCAGCAGCTGGGACAATGAGCAGTTCTTC
TRBD1	TRBJ2-7	TRBV4-1	once	CASSPTPGQGIHEQYF	TGCGCCAGCAGCCCAACACCGGGACAGGGGATCCACGAGCAGTACTTC
.	TRBJ1-4	TRBV20-1	.	CSARDVGINEKLFF	TGCAGTGCTAGAGATGTGGGAATTAATGAAAAACTGTTTTTT
TRBD1	TRBJ2-7	TRBV7-6	.	CASSLEGTEAYEQYF	TGTGCCAGCAGCTTAGAGGGGACAGAAGCCTACGAGCAGTACTTC
TRBD1	TRBJ1-1	TRBV9	.	CASSATGGRTEAFF	TGTGCCAGCAGCGCGACAGGGGGCAGGACTGAAGCTTTCTTT
TRBD1	TRBJ2-3	TRBV12-3/TRBV12-4	.	CASTWTGADTQYF	TGTGCCAGCACTTGGACAGGGGCAGATACGCAGTATTTT
.	TRBJ2-1	TRBV6-6	few	CASSYSNPGYEQFF	TGTGCCAGCAGTTACTCCAATCCGGGCTATGAGCAGTTCTTC
.	TRBJ2-2	TRBV7-9	once	CASSLEVPDTGELFF	TGTGCCAGCAGCTTAGAGGTTCCAGACACCGGGGAGCTGTTTTTT
TRBD2	TRBJ2-1	TRBV14	.	CASSQAGRGDDEQFF	TGTGCCAGCAGCCAAGCGGGGCGGGGGGACGATGAGCAGTTCTTC
.	TRBJ2-1	TRBV19	.	CASRSGQSYNEQFF	TGTGCCTCGAGGTCCGGACAGTCTTACAATGAGCAGTTCTTC
TRBD2	TRBJ2-7	TRBV2	once	CASSDTSGLYEQYF	TGTGCCAGCAGTGACACTAGCGGCCTCTACGAGCAGTACTTC
TRBD1	TRBJ2-7	TRBV5-6	.	CASSPEWDRAYEQYF	TGTGCCAGCAGTCCGGAATGGGACAGGGCCTACGAGCAGTACTTC
.	TRBJ2-1	TRBV6-2/TRBV6-3	.	CASSNHPRALYNEQFF	TGTGCCAGCAGTAACCACCCCAGGGCCCTGTACAATGAGCAGTTCTTC
.	TRBJ2-2	TRBV5-4	.	CASSLKSGELFF	TGTGCCAGCAGCTTGAAAAGCGGGGAGCTGTTTTTT
TRBD1	TRBJ2-1	TRBV27	.	CASGETGGTNNEQFF	TGTGCCAGCGGTGAGACAGGGGGCACAAACAATGAGCAGTTCTTC
TRBD2	TRBJ2-1	TRBV20-1	.	CSARDIRLAGGHEQFF	TGCAGTGCTAGAGATATCCGACTAGCGGGGGGGCATGAGCAGTTCTTC
TRBD1	TRBJ2-3	TRBV6-1	.	CASSKTGDLRTDTQYF	TGTGCCAGCAGTAAAACAGGGGACCTACGCACAGATACGCAGTATTTT
.	TRBJ2-3	TRBV2	.	CASSDRDTQYF	TGTGCCAGCAGTGACCGGGATACGCAGTATTTT
.	TRBJ2-2	TRBV29-1	.	CSVQGDKNTGELFF	TGCAGCGTCCAAGGGGACAAGAACACCGGGGAGCTGTTTTTT
.	TRBJ2-5	TRBV3-1	.	CASSQEMYSRGAETQYF	TGTGCCAGCAGCCAAGAAATGTATTCCAGGGGCGCAGAGACCCAGTACTTC
TRBD1	TRBJ2-7	TRBV4-1	.	CASRETGANSYEQYF	TGCGCCAGCAGGGAGACAGGGGCGAACTCCTACGAGCAGTACTTC
.	TRBJ1-1	TRBV9	.	CASSVSGGPNTEAFF	TGTGCCAGCAGCGTATCGGGGGGCCCGAACACTGAAGCTTTCTTT
.	TRBJ2-2	TRBV9	.	CASATTNTGELFF	TGTGCCAGCGCCACCACGAACACCGGGGAGCTGTTTTTT
.	TRBJ2-7	TRBV15	.	CATSRDRQTYEQYF	TGTGCCACCAGCAGAGATCGGCAGACCTACGAGCAGTACTTC